Only one count was recorded for the clone carrying this TCR beta chain. Its antigen is not known. Trimming stripped 10 bases from V and 1 base from J, with 14 bases between. This CDR3 comprises 14 residues. The V gene's germline CDR1 is LNHDA and CDR2 SQIVND (reference sequence). The data are from a study of radiotherapy plus CTLA-4 blockade in lung cancer. Study-level findings and limits: Early blood T cell clone dynamics, with interferon-beta, were reported to best predict response.

Libraries were prepared by immunoSEQ multiplex PCR; TCRdb keeps only in-frame clonotypes and omits some of them. The sample gives 50,000 to 65,000 clones, 65% to 85% of which show up once; 2% to 2.5% is in the top ten. This sequence joins TRBV19 and TRBJ1-5; D perhaps matches TRBD1 (5 bases). This clonotype originated in a human donor with non-small cell lung cancer whose response to radiotherapy plus ipilimumab could not be evaluated. The material sequenced was peripheral blood, taken from a patient treated with radiotherapy plus ipilimumab. This CDR3 is CATESGLSNQPQHF. The CDR3 region has the DNA TGTGCCACCGAGTCAGGGCTGAGCAATCAGCCCCAGCATTTT.